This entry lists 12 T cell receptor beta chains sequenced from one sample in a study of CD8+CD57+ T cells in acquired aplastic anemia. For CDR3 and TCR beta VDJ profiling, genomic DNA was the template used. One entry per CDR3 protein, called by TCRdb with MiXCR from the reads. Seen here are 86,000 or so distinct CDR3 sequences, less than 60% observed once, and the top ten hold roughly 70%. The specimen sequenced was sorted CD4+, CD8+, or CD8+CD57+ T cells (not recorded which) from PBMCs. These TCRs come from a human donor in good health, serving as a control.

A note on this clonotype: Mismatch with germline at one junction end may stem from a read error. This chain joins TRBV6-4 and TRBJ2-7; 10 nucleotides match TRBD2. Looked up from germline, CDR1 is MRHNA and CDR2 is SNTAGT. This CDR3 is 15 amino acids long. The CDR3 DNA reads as TGTGCCAGCAGTCGATCTAGCGGGGGCTCCGACGAGCAGTACTTC. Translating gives CASSRSSGGSDEQYF.

CDR3 loop: CATSDDFRGTQYF. For the CDR3, the DNA is TGTGCCACCAGTGATGACTTCCGAGGCACGCAGTATTTT. The chain employs TRBV24-1 and TRBJ2-3, with no clear D. Germline V gives CDR1 KGHDR, CDR2 SFDVKD. The germline V and J ends were trimmed by 3 bases and 9 bases, with 12 bases remaining between them. This CDR3 region has 13 residues.

Here the CDR3 DNA reads TGTGCCACCAGCAGAGATCTGTACAGCTCCTACGAGCAGTACTTC. Protein: CATSRDLYSSYEQYF. The chain has TRBV15 and TRBJ2-7, with unresolved D. The CDR3 spans 15 residues. Germline V gene lookup returns CDR1 LNHNV and CDR2 YYDKDF (reference sequence). Trimming cost V 0 bases and J 0 bases, with 9 bases left between them.

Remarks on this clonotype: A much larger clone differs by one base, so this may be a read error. The CDR3: CSAGVRGAFF. CDR3 sequence (DNA): TGCAGTGCCGGGGTGAGAGGAGCTTTCTTT. This chain links TRBV20-1 with TRBJ1-1; D ambiguous. V was trimmed by 6 bases and J by 10 bases, leaving 12 bases between them. This CDR3 is 10 amino acids long. Germline CDR1 DFQATT, CDR2 SNEGSKA (reference sequence).

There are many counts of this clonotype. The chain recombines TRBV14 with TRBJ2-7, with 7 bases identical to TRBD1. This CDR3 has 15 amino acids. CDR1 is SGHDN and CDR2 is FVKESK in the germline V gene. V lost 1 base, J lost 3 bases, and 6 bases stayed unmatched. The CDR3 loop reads CASSQGDSGHYEQYF. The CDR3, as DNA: TGTGCCAGCAGCCAAGGGGACAGTGGACACTACGAGCAGTACTTC. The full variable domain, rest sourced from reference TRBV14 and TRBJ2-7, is EAGVTQFPSHSVIEKGQTVTLRCDPISGHDNLYWYRRVMGKEIKFLLHFVKESKQDESGMPNNRFLAERTGGTYSTLKVQPAELEDSGVYFCASSQGDSGHYEQYFGPGTRLTVT.

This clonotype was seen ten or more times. The CDR3 is CSAPDPLNTDTQYF. CDR3 nucleotides: TGCAGTGCGCCCGACCCACTAAACACAGATACGCAGTATTTT. The chain employs TRBV20-1 and TRBJ2-3; D gene ambiguous. V lost 6 bases and J 2 bases, leaving 15 bases between the germline ends. The CDR3 length is 14 residues. Germline loops: CDR1 DFQATT, CDR2 SNEGSKA (reference sequence).

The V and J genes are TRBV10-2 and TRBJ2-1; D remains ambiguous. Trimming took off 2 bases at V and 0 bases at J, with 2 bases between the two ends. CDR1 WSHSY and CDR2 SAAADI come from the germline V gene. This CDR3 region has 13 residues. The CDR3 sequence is CASSEGSYNEQFF. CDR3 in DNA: TGCGCCAGCAGTGAGGGCTCCTACAATGAGCAGTTCTTC.

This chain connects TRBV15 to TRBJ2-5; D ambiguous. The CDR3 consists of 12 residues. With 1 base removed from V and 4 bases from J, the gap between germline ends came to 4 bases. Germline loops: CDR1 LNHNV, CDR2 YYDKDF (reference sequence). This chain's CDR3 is CATSRGPETQYF. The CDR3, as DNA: TGTGCCACCAGCAGAGGCCCAGAGACCCAGTACTTC.

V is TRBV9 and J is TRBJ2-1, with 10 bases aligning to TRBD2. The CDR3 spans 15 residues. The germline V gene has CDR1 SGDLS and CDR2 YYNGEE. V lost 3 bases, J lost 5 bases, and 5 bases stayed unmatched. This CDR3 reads CASSDGTSENNEQFF. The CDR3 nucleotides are TGTGCCAGCAGCGACGGGACTAGCGAAAACAATGAGCAGTTCTTC.

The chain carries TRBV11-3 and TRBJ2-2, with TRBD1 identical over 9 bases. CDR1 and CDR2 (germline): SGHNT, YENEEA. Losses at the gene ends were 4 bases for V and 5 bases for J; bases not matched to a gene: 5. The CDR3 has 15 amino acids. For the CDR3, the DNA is TGTGCCAGCAGCTCCGGGACAGGGAGGACCGGGGAGCTGTTTTTT. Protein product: CASSSGTGRTGELFF. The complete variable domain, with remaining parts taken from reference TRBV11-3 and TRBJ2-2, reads EAGVVQSPRYKIIEKKQPVAFWCNPISGHNTLYWYLQNLGQGPELLIRYENEEAVDDSQLPKDRFSAERLKGVDSTLKIQPAELGDSAVYLCASSSGTGRTGELFFGEGSRLTVL.

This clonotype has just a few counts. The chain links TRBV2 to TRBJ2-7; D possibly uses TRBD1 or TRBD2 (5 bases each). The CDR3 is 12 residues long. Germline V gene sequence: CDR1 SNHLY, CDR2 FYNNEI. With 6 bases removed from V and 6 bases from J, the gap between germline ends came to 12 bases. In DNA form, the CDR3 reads TGTGCCAGCAGCCGGGACCGGGGCGAGCAGTACGTC. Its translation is CASSRDRGEQYV.

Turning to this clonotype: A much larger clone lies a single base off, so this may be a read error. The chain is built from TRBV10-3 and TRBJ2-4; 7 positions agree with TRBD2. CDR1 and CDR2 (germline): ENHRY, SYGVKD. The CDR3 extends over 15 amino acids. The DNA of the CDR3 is TGTGCCACCCTCCGGCCCGAGGCGGGGGAAAACGTTCAGTACTTC. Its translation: CATLRPEAGENVQYF.